Presented here are 21 T cell receptor beta chains from one specimen sequenced in a study of Graves' ophthalmopathy and Graves' hyperthyroidism. For repertoire sequencing, the TCR beta CDR3 regions were amplified from RNA transcripts. An initial RT-PCR round employing HTBI primers preceded a second-round multiplex PCR. MiXCR, run by TCRdb on the multiplex PCR reads, gives a single entry per CDR3 protein. In the table there are about 700,000 distinct CDR3 sequences, 35% to 50% of which are singletons. The sequencing input was peripheral blood. These TCRs come from an adult man with Graves' ophthalmopathy.

Regarding this clonotype: Being one base from a much bigger clone, this may be a read error. This chain links TRBV14 with TRBJ2-5; D assignment may be TRBD1 or TRBD2 (6 bases each). Germline loops: CDR1 SGHDN, CDR2 FVKESK. The CDR3 runs 15 residues. Trimming left V 3 bases short and J 2 bases short, with 13 bases between. CDR3 in amino acids: CASSQGGRGQETQYF. Written as DNA, the CDR3 is TGTGCCAGCAGCCAGGGAGGCAGGGGACAAGAGACCCAGTACTTC.

This clonotype was seen once. The chain is built from TRBV24-1 and TRBJ1-5; 7 nucleotides line up with TRBD1. The germline V gene has CDR1 KGHDR and CDR2 SFDVKD. The CDR3 consists of 15 residues. J was trimmed by 11 bases and V by 8 bases; bases with no gene match: 17. The CDR3 DNA sequence: TGTGCCACCACCCACAGCCCGGGACAGCAAGAGACCCAGCATTTT. Protein: CATTHSPGQQETQHF.

V and J are TRBV7-9 and TRBJ2-2, with a weak D call TRBD1 (6 bases). The CDR3 sequence is 16 residues long. Germline lookup yields CDR1 SEHNR and CDR2 FQNEAQ (reference sequence). V lost 5 bases, J lost 6 bases, and 19 bases lay in between. CDR3 sequence reads: CASSPPWSGEPGELFF. CDR3 sequence (DNA): TGTGCCAGCAGCCCCCCTTGGTCAGGGGAGCCCGGGGAGCTGTTTTTT.

This clonotype was detected many times. The V gene is TRBV7-9, the J gene TRBJ2-2, with 7 bases that match TRBD1. The CDR3 spans 16 residues. V was clipped by 1 base and J by 5 bases; unmatched bases: 7. CDR1 and CDR2 (germline): SEHNR, FQNEAQ (reference sequence). CDR3 sequence: CASSLGRGSWTGELFF. CDR3 coding DNA: TGTGCCAGCAGCTTAGGCAGGGGGTCTTGGACCGGGGAGCTGTTTTTT.

This clonotype has a count of ten or more. The rearrangement joins TRBV7-2 to TRBJ2-7, with a possible D match to TRBD1 (5 bases). Germline assignment: CDR1 SGHTA and CDR2 FQGNSA. This CDR3 has 15 residues. V lost 4 bases and J lost 4, with 17 bases in between. CDR3 DNA sequence: TGTGCCAGCAGCTCCCTCTTTGCAGGGAAGTACGAGCAGTACTTC. This sequence encodes CASSSLFAGKYEQYF.

To note about this clonotype: An end of the junction does not agree with germline; a read error may underlie this. The chain combines TRBV7-9 with TRBJ1-2; tentatively, D is TRBD1 (5 bases). In germline, CDR1 is SEHNR, CDR2 FQNEAQ (reference sequence). The CDR3 has 16 amino acids. CDR3: CASSTTGTRTNYGYTF. The CDR3 bases are TGCGCCAGCAGCACCACCGGGACGCGGACTAACTATGGCTACACCTTC. Full variable domain (rest looked up from reference TRBV7-9 and TRBJ1-2): DTGVSQNPRHKITKRGQNVTFRCDPISEHNRLYWYRQTLGQGPEFLTYFQNEAQLEKSRLLSDRFSAERPKGSFSTLEIQRTEQGDSAMYLCASSTTGTRTNYGYTFGSGTRLTVV.

As concerns this clonotype: Since the CDR3 does not end with the conserved phenylalanine or tryptophan, this likely comes from a read error. The rearrangement links TRBV20-1 to TRBJ1-1, with TRBD1 as a possible D gene (5 bases). CDR3 length equals 12 residues. The V end was cut by 7 bases, the J end by 4 bases, with 13 bases between. The V gene's germline CDR1 is DFQATT and CDR2 SNEGSKA (reference sequence). Written as DNA, the CDR3 is TGCAGTGTCCCCAGGGCTGGCACTGAAGCTTTCCTT. This encodes CSVPRAGTEAFL.

Notes on this clonotype: At one of its ends the junction is not consistent with the germline gene, which may arise from a read error. This chain uses TRBV10-3 with TRBJ1-3, with no clear D. The germline V gene encodes CDR1 ENHRY and CDR2 SYGVKD. The CDR3 is 15 amino acids. CDR3 coding DNA: TGTGCCAGCAGTTTAGGCCCGCAAACAACTAACACCATATATTTT. Translation: CASSLGPQTTNTIYF.

This clonotype was counted at least ten times. This rearrangement joins TRBV5-1 to TRBJ2-7, with unresolved D. CDR3 length: 12 residues. The germline gives CDR1 SGHRS, CDR2 YFSETQ. Trimming removed 0 bases from V and 6 bases from J, with 7 bases in between. CDR3 in DNA: TGCGCCAGCAGCTTGGCAGGCTCCGAGCAGTACTTC. Translating gives CASSLAGSEQYF.

The chain's CDR3 is CASSSGVATEAFF. The CDR3 coding sequence is TGTGCCAGCAGCTCGGGCGTTGCGACTGAAGCTTTCTTT. J is TRBJ1-1 and V is TRBV25-1, with D unclear. This CDR3 spans 13 amino acids. V was cut by 6 bases and J by 5 bases, with 13 bases left in between. The germline CDR1 and CDR2 sequences are MGHDK and SYGVNS.

This clonotype has only one observation. This may be a read error, as it is one base from a much larger clone. The V call is TRBV7-2, the J call TRBJ2-7; 13 positions agree with TRBD2. The CDR3 is 15 residues long. CDR1 and CDR2 from the germline V gene are SGHTA and FQGNSA. CDR3 amino acids: CANSLTSGGAYEQYF. CDR3 coding DNA: TGTGCCAACAGCTTAACTAGCGGGGGGGCCTACGAGCAGTACTTC. Using reference TRBV7-2 and TRBJ2-7 for the parts outside the CDR3, the full variable domain is GAGVSQSPSNKVTEKGKDVELRCDPISGHTALYWYRQSLGQGLEFLIYFQGNSAPDKSGLPSDRFSAERTGGSVSTLTIQRTQQEDSAVYLCANSLTSGGAYEQYFGPGTRLTVT.

There are many counts of this clonotype. The chain combines TRBV20-1 with TRBJ2-7, with D hard to call. The CDR3 loop spans 12 amino acids. CDR1 and CDR2 (germline): DFQATT, SNEGSKA (reference sequence). V was pared by 7 bases and J by 4 bases, with 14 bases between. The CDR3 DNA follows: TGCAGTGGGCGACTTGATGAGTACGAGCAGTACTTC. It translates to CSGRLDEYEQYF.

This clonotype was counted between two and nine times. The chain joins TRBV12-3 or TRBV12-4 to TRBJ1-1; maybe TRBD1 (6 bases). V dropped 7 bases and J dropped 0 bases, with 12 bases sitting between them. The CDR3 has 14 residues. As DNA, the CDR3 is TGTGCCAGCACAGGACAGACAATGAACACTGAAGCTTTCTTT. Its translation is CASTGQTMNTEAFF.

This clonotype was recorded many times. V gene TRBV25-1 combines with J gene TRBJ2-2; 8 bases fit TRBD1. With 3 bases clipped from V and 4 bases from J, the junction kept 1 base outside the gene matches. Germline assignment: CDR1 MGHDK and CDR2 SYGVNS. The CDR3 covers 14 residues. The CDR3 bases are TGTGCCAGCAGTGATCAGGGGGCCACCGGGGAGCTGTTTTTT. It yields the protein CASSDQGATGELFF.

This chain connects TRBV29-1 to TRBJ2-5; TRBD2 matches at 15 bases. Germline V CDR1 and CDR2: SQVTM, ANQGSEA. V trimming: 4 bases; J trimming: 4 bases; junction bases outside the gene matches: 4. The CDR3 contains 15 residues. CDR3 loop: CSVGTSGRAGETQYF. As DNA, the CDR3 is TGCAGCGTTGGGACTAGCGGGAGGGCCGGAGAGACCCAGTACTTC.

This chain joins TRBV7-9 and TRBJ1-2; D remains unclear. The CDR3 is 13 amino acids. Germline V gene data show CDR1 as SEHNR and CDR2 as FQNEAQ (reference sequence). V was pared by 8 bases and J by 5 bases, with 15 bases between. DNA for the CDR3: TGTGCCAGCTCGCAAACCCTTCAGTATGGCTACACCTTC. Translating it yields CASSQTLQYGYTF. The full variable domain, its missing parts supplied by reference TRBV7-9 and TRBJ1-2, is DTGVSQNPRHKITKRGQNVTFRCDPISEHNRLYWYRQTLGQGPEFLTYFQNEAQLEKSRLLSDRFSAERPKGSFSTLEIQRTEQGDSAMYLCASSQTLQYGYTFGSGTRLTVV.

A note on this clonotype: This may be a read error: a much more frequent sequence differs by one nucleotide. The chain combines TRBV7-9 with TRBJ1-1; D unresolved. Trimming removed 4 bases at V and 3 bases at J, with 12 bases between. CDR3 size: 14 residues. CDR1 SEHNR and CDR2 FQNEAQ come from the germline V gene (reference sequence). CDR3 region: CASSSTTLDTEAFF. In DNA form, the CDR3 reads TGTGCCAGCAGCTCAACGACCCTGGACACTGAAGCTTTCTTT. Full variable domain (remainder filled in from reference TRBV7-9 and TRBJ1-1): DTGVSQNPRHKITKRGQNVTFRCDPISEHNRLYWYRQTLGQGPEFLTYFQNEAQLEKSRLLSDRFSAERPKGSFSTLEIQRTEQGDSAMYLCASSSTTLDTEAFFGQGTRLTVV.

Points on this clonotype: The junction departs from the called germline gene at one end, perhaps through a read error. The chain carries TRBV7-9 and TRBJ1-2; tentatively, D is TRBD1 (6 bases). The V gene's germline CDR1 is SEHNR and CDR2 FQNEAQ (reference sequence). The CDR3 is made up of 13 amino acids. CDR3 bases: TGCGCCAGCGCGGGACAAGCCGCCTATGGCTACACCTTC. It is translated as CASAGQAAYGYTF.

This clonotype came up many times. The J gene is TRBJ2-7, the V gene TRBV7-2; D is unclear. CDR1 is SGHTA, CDR2 FQGNSA, per germline. Trimming stripped 1 base from V and 4 bases from J, with 11 bases between. The CDR3 sequence is 14 residues long. CDR3 bases: TGTGCCAGCAGCTTAGAGCTGTCCAGTTACGAGCAGTACTTC. Its protein is CASSLELSSYEQYF.

The V call is TRBV5-8, the J call TRBJ2-7, with 7 bases fitting TRBD1. V was clipped by 4 bases and J by 1 base; unmatched bases: 8. CDR3 length equals 15 residues. CDR1 is SGHTS, CDR2 YDEGEE, per germline. CDR3 region: CASSIPGQRSYEQYF. The CDR3 region has the DNA TGTGCCAGCAGCATACCGGGACAGCGATCCTACGAGCAGTACTTC.

In its sample, this clonotype was seen a few times. The J gene is TRBJ1-2, the V gene TRBV2, with D tentatively TRBD1 (5 bases). Germline CDR1 SNHLY, CDR2 FYNNEI. This CDR3 has 13 residues. With 6 bases removed from V and 4 bases from J, the gap between germline ends came to 12 bases. The CDR3 DNA follows: TGTGCCAGCAGCCTGGGACCGACCTATGGCTACACCTTC. As protein: CASSLGPTYGYTF. Filled out from reference TRBV2 and TRBJ1-2, the complete variable domain reads EPEVTQTPSHQVTQMGQEVILRCVPISNHLYFYWYRQILGQKVEFLVSFYNNEISEKSEIFDDQFSVERPDGSNFTLKIRSTKLEDSAMYFCASSLGPTYGYTFGSGTRLTVV.